Here is one TCR beta chain with its context. The authors' processing: Reference gene primer amplification gave nucleated cell count estimates. Here immunoSEQ multiplex PCR was the method, and the copy in TCRdb shows in-frame clones only, minus some. V and J calls plus clone size are reproduced from that table; the DNA served to infer D and trimming. The table lists a few hundred thousand clones, approximately 87% of them singletons. The sample is drawn from a study of blood T cell repertoires in COVID-19. Study at large: The United States, Italy and Spain supplied acute and convalescent COVID-19 samples. Sources were T cells, B-cell-depleted T cells, or PBMCs; the material itself was cDNA or gDNA.

The length of the CDR3 is 14 residues. CDR1 and CDR2 (germline): SGHTA, FQGNSA. Trimming left V 5 bases short and J 5 bases short, with 12 bases between. J is TRBJ2-2 and V is TRBV7-2, with D possibly being TRBD2 (6 bases). The TCR was taken from a man aged 55 to 70 who had recovered from COVID-19. The specimen was peripheral blood. In nucleotides, the CDR3 is TGTGCCAGCAGCCCGGAGGGTCTTACCGGGGAGCTGTTTTTT. Translation gives CASSPEGLTGELFF.